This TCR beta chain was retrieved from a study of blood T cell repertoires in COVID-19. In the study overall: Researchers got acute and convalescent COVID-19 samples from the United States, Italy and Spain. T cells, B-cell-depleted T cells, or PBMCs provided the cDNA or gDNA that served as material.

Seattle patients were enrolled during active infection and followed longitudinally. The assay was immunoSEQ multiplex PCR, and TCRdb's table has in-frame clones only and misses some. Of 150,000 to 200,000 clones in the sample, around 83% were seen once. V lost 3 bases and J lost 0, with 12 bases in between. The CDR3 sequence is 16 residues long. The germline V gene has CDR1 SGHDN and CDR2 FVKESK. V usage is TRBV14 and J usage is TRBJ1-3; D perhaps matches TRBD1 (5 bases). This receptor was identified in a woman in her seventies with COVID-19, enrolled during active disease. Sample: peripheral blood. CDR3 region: CASSHRQPSSGNTIYF. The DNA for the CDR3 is TGTGCCAGCAGCCACCGACAGCCCAGCTCTGGAAACACCATATATTTT.